This T cell receptor (beta chain) was recovered during a study of T cell responses to AZD1222 COVID-19 vaccine. Study-wide results and limits: Clonal diversity was possibly underestimated, and white British individuals and females predominated among donors.

Sequenced by immunoSEQ multiplex PCR; TCRdb stores in-frame clones only, minus some. This sample has 130,000 or so clones; 85% to 90% occur once, and the top ten carry 9.5% to 15%. This clone came up once. Its antigen is currently unknown. The CDR3 covers 18 residues. Trimming cost V 5 bases and J 0 bases; bases outside gene matches: 12. The germline gives CDR1 SNHLY, CDR2 FYNNEI. This receptor was obtained from an adult in good health. V gene TRBV2 combines with J gene TRBJ2-1; 8 bases line up with TRBD2. The sequencing here drew on peripheral blood, taken on day 0 of AZD1222 vaccination. In DNA form, the CDR3 reads TGTGCCAGCAGTCAGGGTAATTATGGGACTAGCTCCTACAATGAGCAGTTCTTC. It encodes CASSQGNYGTSSYNEQFF.